The 10 T cell receptor beta chains listed next were all sequenced from one sample in a study of shared clonotypes between healthy human individuals. The method was immunoSEQ multiplex PCR; TCRdb's version includes in-frame clones alone and lacks a portion of them. The table has about 2.1 million clones, about 93% seen once. Selected positively for CCR7 and CD45RO-negative, naive CD8 cells excluded terminally differentiated effector memory CD45RA+ cells. Sequencing was done on a sample of naive CD8+ T cells from PBMCs. These receptors all stem from a man aged 18 to 30 in good health. Some clones in this sample may be carry-over from other donors' samples.

The chain uses TRBV30 and TRBJ2-1; unclear D gene. Germline CDR1 is GTSNPN and CDR2 is SVGIG (reference sequence). This CDR3 region has 14 residues. V gave up 7 bases and J gave up 1 base, with 14 bases separating them. This CDR3 reads CALDVDPSYNEQFF. The CDR3 DNA reads as TGTGCCTTGGACGTGGACCCTTCCTACAATGAGCAGTTCTTC.

The genes are TRBV7-6 and TRBJ2-5; the D is unclear. Deletions cut 1 base from V and 1 base from J, with 10 bases between. Germline values: CDR1 SGHVS, CDR2 FNYEAQ. The CDR3 spans 15 residues. The CDR3 loop is CASSLDPRSQETQYF. DNA of the CDR3: TGTGCCAGCAGCTTAGACCCCCGGAGCCAAGAGACCCAGTACTTC.

This sequence joins TRBV4-3 and TRBJ2-3, with 10 bases that match TRBD1. CDR1 is LGHNA and CDR2 is YSLEER in the germline V gene. J lost 2 bases, V lost 3 bases, and 11 bases had no gene match. The CDR3 is made up of 18 amino acids. The CDR3 DNA sequence: TGCGCCAGCAGCCAGGGGGGGACAGGGGAGGTCATCACAGATACGCAGTATTTT. Translating it yields CASSQGGTGEVITDTQYF.

The chain combines TRBV19 with TRBJ1-1; D uncertain. The CDR3 has 15 amino acids. Germline V gene sequence: CDR1 LNHDA, CDR2 SQIVND (reference sequence). Deletions cut 2 bases from V and 0 bases from J, with 10 bases between. The CDR3 DNA reads as TGTGCCAGTAGTATAATAACGGATATGAACACTGAAGCTTTCTTT. It codes for CASSIITDMNTEAFF. Variable domain in full (rest from reference TRBV19 and TRBJ1-1): DGGITQSPKYLFRKEGQNVTLSCEQNLNHDAMYWYRQDPGQGLRLIYYSQIVNDFQKGDIAEGYSVSREKKESFPLTVTSAQKNPTAFYLCASSIITDMNTEAFFGQGTRLTVV.

The DNA for the CDR3 is TGTGCCAGCAGTGAATCTAGCGGGAGGGCGCCTGAGCAGTTCTTC. Translated: CASSESSGRAPEQFF. The chain carries TRBV6-1 and TRBJ2-1; 12 bases map to TRBD2. This CDR3 has 15 residues. V lost 2 bases, J lost 9 bases, and 5 bases stayed unmatched. Germline values: CDR1 MNHNS, CDR2 SASEGT.

V and J are TRBV9 and TRBJ2-2; 8 bases line up with TRBD1. J gave up 7 bases and V 6 bases, and 5 bases lay outside the gene matches. The CDR3 length is 13 residues. Germline CDR1 is SGDLS and CDR2 is YYNGEE. The CDR3 region has the DNA TGTGCCAGCACCAGGGGGCGTATCGGGGAGCTGTTTTTT. It yields the protein CASTRGRIGELFF.

CDR3 protein: CASSQDLPGVLGYEQYF. The CDR3, as DNA: TGCGCCAGCAGCCAAGATCTTCCCGGGGTTCTGGGCTACGAGCAGTACTTC. The chain recombines TRBV4-3 with TRBJ2-7; possible D gene TRBD2, 5 bases. With 0 bases removed from V and 3 bases from J, the gap between germline ends came to 18 bases. The CDR3 is 17 residues long. Germline CDR1 reads LGHNA; CDR2 reads YSLEER.

The chain couples TRBV28 to TRBJ2-7, with 9 positions matching TRBD2. The CDR3 length is 14 residues. V shed 3 bases, J shed 5 bases, and the junction held 5 bases outside the gene matches. Germline CDR1 is MDHEN and CDR2 is SYDVKM. In DNA, the CDR3 is TGTGCCAGCAGTTTTGCAGCGGGAGGTGACGAGCAGTACTTC. This codes for CASSFAAGGDEQYF.

The count of this clone is one. The chain recombines TRBV9 with TRBJ2-2, with 9 positions matching TRBD2. The V gene's germline CDR1 is SGDLS and CDR2 YYNGEE. Trimming took 2 bases from V and 5 from J; bases not matched to a gene: 10. The CDR3 totals 17 residues. CDR3 coding DNA: TGTGCCAGCAGCGTTGCTAGCGGGAAGGTTCGGACCGGGGAGCTGTTTTTT. Translating it yields CASSVASGKVRTGELFF.

The rearrangement links TRBV5-6 to TRBJ2-7; D remains unclear. This CDR3 has 16 amino acids. Per germline, CDR1 SGHDT and CDR2 YYEEEE. Trimming took off 0 bases at V and 6 bases at J, with 19 bases between the two ends. In nucleotides, the CDR3 is TGTGCCAGCAGCTTGGGCCCGGACGGGCTTAAGGGCGAGCAGTACTTC. It encodes CASSLGPDGLKGEQYF.